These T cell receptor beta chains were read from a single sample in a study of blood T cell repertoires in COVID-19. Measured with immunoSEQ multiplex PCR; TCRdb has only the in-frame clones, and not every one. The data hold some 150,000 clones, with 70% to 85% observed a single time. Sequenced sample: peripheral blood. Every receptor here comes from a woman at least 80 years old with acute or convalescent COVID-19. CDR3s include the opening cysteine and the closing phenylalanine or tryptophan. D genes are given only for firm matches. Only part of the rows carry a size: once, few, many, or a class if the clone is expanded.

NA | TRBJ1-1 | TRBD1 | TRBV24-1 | CATSDTGGKAFF | TGTGCCACCAGTGATACAGGGGGCAAAGCTTTCTTT
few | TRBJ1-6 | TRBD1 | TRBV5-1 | CASSSGQDISPLHF | TGCGCCAGCAGCTCCGGACAGGACATATCACCCCTCCACTTT
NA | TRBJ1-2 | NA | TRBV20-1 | CSASGGSNYGYTF | TGCAGTGCTAGTGGCGGGTCCAACTATGGCTACACCTTC
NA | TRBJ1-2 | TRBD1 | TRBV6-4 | CASSDAATGAFYGYTF | TGTGCCAGCAGTGACGCGGCGACAGGGGCGTTCTATGGCTACACCTTC
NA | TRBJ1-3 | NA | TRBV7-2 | CASSLSPGWINTIYF | TGTGCCAGCAGCTTATCTCCAGGGTGGATAAACACCATATATTTT
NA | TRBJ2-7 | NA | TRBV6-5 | CASKSPSYEQYF | TGTGCCAGCAAATCCCCGTCCTACGAGCAGTACTTC
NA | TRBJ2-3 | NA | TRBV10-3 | CAISEVGSGGTDTQYF | TGTGCCATCAGTGAAGTAGGGAGCGGAGGCACAGATACGCAGTATTTT
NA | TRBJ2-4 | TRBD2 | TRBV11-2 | CASRSSGANIQYF | TGTGCCAGCAGGTCAAGCGGGGCGAACATTCAGTACTTC
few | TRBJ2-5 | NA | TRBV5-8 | CASSSSGRPYF | TGTGCCAGCAGCTCGAGCGGGCGCCCGTACTTC
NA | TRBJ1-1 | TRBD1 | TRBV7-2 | CASSLGQGVWNTEAFF | TGTGCCAGCAGCTTAGGACAGGGGGTTTGGAACACTGAAGCTTTCTTT
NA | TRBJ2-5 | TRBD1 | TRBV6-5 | CASSLTDRETQYF | TGTGCCAGCAGCCTAACGGACAGGGAGACCCAGTACTTC
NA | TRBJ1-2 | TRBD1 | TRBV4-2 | CASSQGEGQGTNYGYTF | TGTGCCAGCAGCCAAGGAGAAGGACAGGGTACTAACTATGGCTACACCTTC
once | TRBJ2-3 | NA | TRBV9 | CASSVGWLRGAGDTQYF | TGTGCCAGCAGCGTAGGTTGGCTACGGGGGGCTGGAGATACGCAGTATTTT
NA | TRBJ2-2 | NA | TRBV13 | CASSEQGGTGELFF | TGTGCCAGCAGCGAACAGGGCGGGACCGGGGAGCTGTTTTTT
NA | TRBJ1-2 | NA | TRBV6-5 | CASASPGHANYGYTF | TGTGCCAGCGCCTCCCCAGGGCACGCTAACTATGGCTACACCTTC
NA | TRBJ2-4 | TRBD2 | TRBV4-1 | CASSQESSGGAPAKNIQYF | TGCGCCAGCAGCCAAGAGTCTAGCGGGGGGGCCCCAGCCAAAAACATTCAGTACTTC
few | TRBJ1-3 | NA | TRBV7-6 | CASSLGGLNSGNTIYF | TGTGCCAGCAGCTTAGGGGGACTGAACTCTGGAAACACCATATATTTT
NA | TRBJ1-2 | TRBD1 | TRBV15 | CATSRDILGQGSYGYTF | TGTGCCACCAGCAGAGATATATTAGGACAGGGATCCTATGGCTACACCTTC
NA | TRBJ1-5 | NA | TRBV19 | CASSPRDSNQPQHF | TGTGCCAGTAGTCCCAGGGATAGCAATCAGCCCCAGCATTTT
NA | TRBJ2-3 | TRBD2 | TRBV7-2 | CASRDLAGGQGDTQYF | TGTGCCAGCAGGGACCTAGCGGGGGGGCAGGGAGATACGCAGTATTTT
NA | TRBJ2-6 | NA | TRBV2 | CASSEEPSGANVLTF | TGTGCCAGCAGTGAGGAGCCCTCTGGGGCCAACGTCCTGACTTTC
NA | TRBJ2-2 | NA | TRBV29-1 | CSARQAGWSGELFF | TGCAGCGCCCGACAGGCAGGGTGGTCCGGGGAGCTGTTTTTT
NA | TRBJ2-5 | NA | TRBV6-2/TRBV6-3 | CASSYLETQYF | TGTGCCAGCAGTTATCTAGAGACCCAGTACTTC
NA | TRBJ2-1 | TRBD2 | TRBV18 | CASSPLAGASEQFF | TGTGCCAGCTCACCGCTAGCGGGGGCGAGTGAGCAGTTCTTC
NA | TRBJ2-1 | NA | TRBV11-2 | CASSLVLQYEQFF | TGTGCCAGCAGCTTAGTTCTACAGTATGAGCAGTTCTTC
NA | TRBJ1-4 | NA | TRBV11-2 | CASSVFNLAEKLFF | TGTGCCAGCAGCGTATTTAACTTAGCGGAAAAACTGTTTTTT
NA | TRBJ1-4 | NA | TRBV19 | CASSALDSREKLFF | TGTGCCAGTAGCGCGTTGGACAGTCGCGAAAAACTGTTTTTT
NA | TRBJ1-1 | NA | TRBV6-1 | CASSEAARVTEAFF | TGTGCCAGCAGTGAGGCGGCTCGGGTCACTGAAGCTTTCTTT
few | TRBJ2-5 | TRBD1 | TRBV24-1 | CATSDRQGPEETQYF | TGTGCCACCAGTGATCGACAGGGACCCGAAGAGACCCAGTACTTC
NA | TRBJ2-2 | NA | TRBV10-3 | CAISEFGNTGELFF | TGTGCCATCAGTGAGTTCGGGAACACCGGGGAGCTGTTTTTT
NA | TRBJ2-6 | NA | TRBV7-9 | CASSLPRGGANVLTF | TGTGCCAGCAGCCTCCCCCGGGGGGGGGCCAACGTCCTGACTTTC
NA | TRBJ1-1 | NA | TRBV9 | CASSENRVGDTEAFF | TGTGCCAGCAGCGAGAACCGGGTTGGCGACACTGAAGCTTTCTTT
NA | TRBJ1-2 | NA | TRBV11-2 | CASSLDRAGGGYTF | TGTGCCAGCAGCTTAGACCGCGCCGGGGGTGGCTACACCTTC
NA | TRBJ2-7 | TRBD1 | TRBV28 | CASSFGDRVGYEQYF | TGTGCCAGCAGTTTCGGAGACAGGGTCGGGTACGAGCAGTACTTC
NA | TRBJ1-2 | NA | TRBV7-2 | CASSLDGGASNYGYTF | TGTGCCAGCAGCTTAGACGGGGGGGCCTCTAACTATGGCTACACCTTC
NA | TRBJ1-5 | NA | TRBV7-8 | CASSTRTGNQPQHF | TGTGCCAGCAGCACCCGGACAGGCAATCAGCCCCAGCATTTT
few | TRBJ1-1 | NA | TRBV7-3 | CASSHQGSTEAFF | TGTGCCAGCAGCCATCAGGGCAGCACTGAAGCTTTCTTT
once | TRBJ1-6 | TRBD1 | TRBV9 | CASSAVTGGNSPLHF | TGTGCCAGCAGCGCAGTGACAGGGGGTAATTCACCCCTCCACTTT
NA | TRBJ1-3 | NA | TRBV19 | CASSLRDTRSGNTIYF | TGTGCCAGTAGTCTAAGGGACACTCGCTCTGGAAACACCATATATTTT
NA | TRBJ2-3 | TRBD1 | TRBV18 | CASSTGQGTDTQYF | TGTGCCAGCTCCACCGGACAGGGGACAGATACGCAGTATTTT
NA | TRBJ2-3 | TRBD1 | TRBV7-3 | CASSRDRVIDTQYF | TGTGCCAGCAGCCGGGACAGGGTGATAGATACGCAGTATTTT
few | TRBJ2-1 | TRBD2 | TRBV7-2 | CASSLWTSGNEQFF | TGTGCCAGCAGCCTATGGACTAGCGGCAATGAGCAGTTCTTC
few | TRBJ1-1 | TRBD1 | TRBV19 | CAVKQGQGRTEAFF | TGTGCCGTAAAACAGGGGCAGGGGCGCACTGAAGCTTTCTTT
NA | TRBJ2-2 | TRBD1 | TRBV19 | CASTMGTGYGGELFF | TGTGCCAGTACTATGGGGACAGGGTATGGCGGGGAGCTGTTTTTT
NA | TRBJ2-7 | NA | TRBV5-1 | CASSLSPGSSYEQYF | TGCGCCAGCAGCTTGAGCCCGGGGTCCTCCTACGAGCAGTACTTC
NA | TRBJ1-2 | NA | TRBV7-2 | CASSLSPYGYTF | TGTGCCAGCAGCTTATCCCCGTATGGCTACACCTTC
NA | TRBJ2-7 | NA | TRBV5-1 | CASSLVGPYVPYEQYF | TGCGCCAGCAGCTTGGTGGGCCCCTACGTCCCCTACGAGCAGTACTTC
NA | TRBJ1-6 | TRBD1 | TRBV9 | CASSAMQTGGGSPLHF | TGTGCCAGCAGCGCCATGCAGACAGGGGGCGGATCACCCCTCCACTTT
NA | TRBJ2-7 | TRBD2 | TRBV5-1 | CASSLAGTSSYEQYF | TGCGCCAGCAGCTTGGCCGGGACTAGCTCCTACGAGCAGTACTTC
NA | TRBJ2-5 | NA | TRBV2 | CASSLARLAEGGAQYF | TGTGCCAGCAGCTTGGCGAGGCTAGCGGAGGGGGGGGCCCAGTACTTC
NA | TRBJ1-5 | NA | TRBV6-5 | CASSYKGGQGPQHF | TGTGCCAGCAGTTACAAGGGGGGGCAGGGGCCCCAGCATTTT
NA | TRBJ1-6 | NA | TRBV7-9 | CASSRYDNNSPLHF | TGTGCCAGCAGCCGCTACGACAATAATTCACCCCTCCACTTT